This T cell receptor beta chain was documented in a study of OX40 agonist ivuxolimab in advanced cancers. As for the study in general: Patients were treated with ivuxolimab, an agonistic anti-OX40 (CD134) antibody.

A note on this clone: Its specificity is unknown.

Study-wide results and caveats: Compared with CD4+, CD8+ T cells on average had more expanded clones. Clones of CD4+ and CD8+ blood T cells grew by week 6 at doses of 0.1 to 3.0 mg/kg.

TCRdb's copy holds only in-frame clones and misses some; the assay was immunoSEQ multiplex PCR. The table lists roughly 67,000 clones, more than 65% of them singletons. CDR1 is SGHAT, CDR2 FQNNGV, per germline. Unmatched junction bases numbered 6, after V lost 5 bases and J lost 3 bases. The CDR3 length is 15 residues. The chain uses TRBV11-2 and TRBJ1-4, with TRBD1 matching over 7 bases. Specimen: CD4+ or CD8+ T cells sorted from blood, collected in a trial of the OX40 agonist ivuxolimab. The sequence came from an adult with an advanced solid tumor such as melanoma, head and neck, liver or kidney cancer. CDR3 nucleotides: TGTGCCAGCAGCCCGCCGGGACAGCCTAATGAAAAACTGTTTTTT. It encodes CASSPPGQPNEKLFF.